The 2 T cell receptor beta chains reported below all come from one sample, sequenced in a study of cytomegalovirus exposure and HLA in healthy donors. PCR employed 60 Vbeta and 13 Jbeta primers. Repertoires were generated with immunoSEQ multiplex PCR, while TCRdb's copy carries only in-frame clones and drops some. The sample lists tens of thousands of clones, more than 55% occurring once. The specimen was PBMCs. These receptors were obtained from a human donor in good health.

The chain combines TRBV7-3 with TRBJ2-3, with a weak D call TRBD1 (9 bases). Germline CDR1 and CDR2: SGHTA and FQGTGA. The CDR3 spans 20 residues. V shed 0 bases and J shed 8 bases, with 30 bases lying between them. For the CDR3, the DNA is TGTGCCAGCAGCTTAACGGGACAGGGAATCGGGGGGGTATCCGTAGGTACGCAGTATTTT. It codes for CASSLTGQGIGGVSVGTQYF.

This clone was seen more than once but under ten times. Within the sample, other DNA sequences also encode this same CDR3. The chain carries TRBV7-9 and TRBJ2-6, with a weak D call TRBD1 (6 bases). The CDR3 consists of 19 residues. Per the germline V gene, CDR1 is SEHNR and CDR2 is FQNEAQ (reference sequence). V lost 5 bases and J lost 2, with 22 bases in between. CDR3 region: CASSIWDTLSRTGANVLTF. The CDR3 DNA is TGTGCCAGCAGCATATGGGACACCCTGAGCCGGACTGGGGCCAACGTCCTGACTTTC.